This T cell receptor beta chain was observed in a study of vaccination effects on CD4 cells after COVID-19. The method was immunoSEQ multiplex PCR; TCRdb's version includes in-frame clones alone and lacks a portion of them. The data show 50,000 to 60,000 clones, around 68% seen once. This clone was observed a handful of times. Its specificity is not known. Findings and caveats of the study: Missing from the study were early post-infection timepoints, and its convalescent patients were few. Late post-vaccination samples showed marked contraction of infection- and vaccine-induced clones.

CD4+ T cells specific for antigen were expanded with viral peptide pools by the ViraFEST assay before sequencing. Scientists isolated CD4+ T cells after a roughly 10-day culture period ended. Previously uninfected by SARS-CoV-2, the vaccine recipients also showed negative nucleocapsid antibodies. A density of fewer than 2.5 million PBMC per well was used; these cells were cultured with 10 IU/ml IL-2 and approximately 9.4 ug/ml peptides. IL-2 medium supplanted half the medium on days 3 and 7. The specimen was CD4+ T cells from PBMCs cultured with SARS-CoV-2 spike peptides, collected before COVID-19 vaccination. This sequence was found in a human donor who received a COVID-19 vaccine.

This CDR3 reads CASGRRTSALVSSFNEQFF. The DNA of the CDR3 is TGTGCCAGTGGACGACGGACTAGCGCGCTGGTAAGCAGTTTTAATGAGCAGTTCTTC. The gene calls are TRBV19 and TRBJ2-1; 9 bases map to TRBD2. The germline gives CDR1 LNHDA, CDR2 SQIVND (reference sequence). The junction had 24 bases not matched to a gene; V was cut back by 8 bases and J by 7 bases. CDR3 length equals 19 residues.